The sequence of this TCR beta chain was determined in a study of cytomegalovirus exposure and HLA in healthy donors. Study outcomes and limitations: TCR beta V- and J-gene trimming was later associated with a missense DCLRE1C variant. The authors listed about 170 TCR beta chains as cytomegalovirus-associated.

This clone was seen only a few times. Its antigen is not identified. The donors, nominally healthy at sampling, likely had unrecorded immune exposures. Both 60 Vbeta primers and 13 Jbeta primers went into the PCR. TCRdb's table, derived via immunoSEQ multiplex PCR, lists solely in-frame clones and lacks some. The data contain roughly 150,000 clones, 75% to 90% of them seen just once; the ten biggest clones take up approximately 2.1%. Trimming stripped 1 base from V and 11 bases from J, with 6 bases between. Germline CDR1 SGHTS, CDR2 YDEGEE. The CDR3 sequence is 10 residues long. The sequenced sample consisted of PBMCs. The sequence came from a male donor in good health and CMV-seronegative. The chain combines TRBV5-8 with TRBJ1-1; D gene unclear. CDR3 sequence reads: CASSLSGAFF. CDR3 nucleotide sequence: TGTGCCAGCAGCTTGTCGGGGGCTTTCTTT.